The rows below give T cell receptor beta chains drawn from one sample of a study of cytomegalovirus exposure and HLA in healthy donors. Repertoires were generated with immunoSEQ multiplex PCR, while TCRdb's copy carries only in-frame clones and drops some. The data show 130,000 to 150,000 clones, with roughly 85% seen just once and 3% to 4% held by the top ten. Source material: PBMCs. All receptors derive from a male donor in good health and CMV-seronegative. Both conserved end residues are part of each CDR3. The D gene is left open where the match is weak. For some rows the clone size is stated as once, few or many, or as a class when expanded; others skip it.

V,size,J,D,CDR3,DNA
TRBV7-3,-,TRBJ1-2,TRBD1,CASSPGTDSGYTF,TGTGCCAGCAGCCCGGGGACAGACTCGGGCTACACCTTC
TRBV9,-,TRBJ2-7,-,CASSPGLQSSYEQYF,TGTGCCAGCAGCCCGGGACTGCAAAGCTCCTACGAGCAGTACTTC
TRBV5-1,-,TRBJ2-7,-,CASSQNQYEQYF,TGCGCCAGCTCCCAGAATCAATACGAGCAGTACTTC
TRBV29-1,-,TRBJ1-1,TRBD1,CSAGGGTGYSAEAFF,TGCAGCGCTGGGGGCGGGACAGGGTATAGCGCTGAAGCTTTCTTT
TRBV7-2,-,TRBJ1-5,-,CASSVLTGSGNQPQHF,TGTGCCAGCAGCGTACTTACAGGGTCGGGCAATCAGCCCCAGCATTTT
TRBV7-6,-,TRBJ2-6,-,CASSLESVSGANVLTF,TGTGCCAGCAGCTTAGAAAGCGTCTCTGGGGCCAACGTCCTGACTTTC
TRBV7-9,-,TRBJ2-7,-,CASTSGYEQYF,TGTGCCAGTACGTCAGGGTACGAGCAGTACTTC
TRBV29-1,-,TRBJ1-2,-,CSVEDFGQNYGYTF,TGCAGCGTTGAAGATTTCGGACAGAACTATGGCTACACCTTC
TRBV18,-,TRBJ2-1,TRBD2,CASSGGAYNEQFF,TGTGCCAGCTCAGGGGGGGCCTACAATGAGCAGTTCTTC
TRBV7-8,-,TRBJ1-5,-,CASSHSDWASNQPQHF,TGTGCCAGCAGCCACTCGGACTGGGCCTCCAATCAGCCCCAGCATTTT
TRBV6-5,-,TRBJ1-6,-,CASSNDRTYNSPLHF,TGTGCCAGCAGTAATGACAGGACCTATAATTCACCCCTCCACTTT
TRBV13,-,TRBJ2-7,-,CASSFRGPTYEQYF,TGTGCCAGCAGCTTTAGGGGTCCTACCTACGAGCAGTACTTC
TRBV7-8,-,TRBJ2-3,-,CASSKDRPSGEPSTDTQYF,TGTGCCAGCAGCAAGGACCGGCCGAGCGGAGAACCTAGCACAGATACGCAGTATTTT
TRBV19,-,TRBJ1-1,-,CASSIGTANTEAFF,TGTGCCAGTAGTATAGGGACAGCGAACACTGAAGCTTTCTTT
TRBV6-5,-,TRBJ1-2,-,CASSYSAQASAGYTF,TGTGCCAGCAGTTACTCGGCACAGGCCTCGGCGGGCTACACCTTC
TRBV6-6,-,TRBJ1-3,TRBD1,CASSYLTGEVGNTIYF,TGTGCCAGCAGTTACCTGACAGGGGAAGTAGGAAACACCATATATTTT
TRBV14,few,TRBJ1-1,-,CASSLLGSEAFF,TGTGCCAGCAGCCTATTGGGGAGTGAAGCTTTCTTT
TRBV7-9,-,TRBJ1-2,-,CASKSKEGGYTF,TGTGCCAGCAAATCAAAGGAGGGTGGCTACACCTTC
TRBV12-5,few,TRBJ2-7,TRBD1,CASGLEGTVEPYEQYF,TGTGCTAGTGGTTTGGAGGGGACAGTGGAACCCTACGAGCAGTACTTC
TRBV27,-,TRBJ2-5,TRBD2,CASREGLAGFQETQYF,TGTGCCAGCAGAGAAGGACTAGCGGGTTTCCAAGAGACCCAGTACTTC
TRBV4-2,-,TRBJ2-7,TRBD2,CASSQDGLMTSGYYEQYF,TGTGCCAGCAGCCAAGATGGGCTAATGACTAGCGGTTACTACGAGCAGTACTTC
TRBV18,-,TRBJ1-3,TRBD1,CASSPLTTGDPGNTIYF,TGTGCCAGCTCACCACTTACCACAGGGGATCCTGGAAACACCATATATTTT
TRBV18,-,TRBJ1-1,-,CASSLSRRSNTEAFF,TGTGCCAGCTCACTATCCAGGCGTTCCAACACTGAAGCTTTCTTT
TRBV13,-,TRBJ2-7,-,CASSHAEGRYEQYF,TGTGCCAGCAGCCACGCGGAGGGGAGGTACGAGCAGTACTTC
TRBV11-2,-,TRBJ2-7,-,CASSFLLGPLVEQYF,TGTGCCAGCAGCTTTCTCCTAGGTCCTCTTGTCGAGCAGTACTTC
TRBV27,-,TRBJ2-2,TRBD1,CASGQTGYLFNTGELFF,TGTGCCAGCGGCCAGACAGGGTACCTTTTTAACACCGGGGAGCTGTTTTTT
TRBV5-4,once,TRBJ2-3,-,CASTLMGGRADTQYF,TGTGCCAGCACCTTGATGGGGGGGCGGGCAGATACGCAGTATTTT
TRBV5-1,-,TRBJ1-2,-,CASSLGTRGDYGYTF,TGCGCCAGCAGCTTAGGGACACGAGGGGACTATGGCTACACCTTC
TRBV6-1,-,TRBJ2-7,TRBD1,CASNPQGPVHEQYF,TGTGCCAGCAACCCACAGGGGCCGGTTCACGAGCAGTACTTC
TRBV19,-,TRBJ1-3,TRBD1,CASREARGSGNTIYF,TGTGCCAGCCGTGAAGCCAGGGGGTCTGGAAACACCATATATTTT
TRBV7-9,-,TRBJ1-2,TRBD1,CASSLGGSGSGYTF,TGTGCCAGCAGCCTAGGGGGCTCCGGGTCTGGCTACACCTTC
TRBV5-4,-,TRBJ1-1,-,CASSRTVNTEAFF,TGTGCCAGCAGCAGGACAGTGAACACTGAAGCTTTCTTT
TRBV9,-,TRBJ1-3,TRBD1,CASSVGDRANTIYF,TGTGCCAGCAGCGTAGGGGACAGGGCGAACACCATATATTTT
TRBV11-2,-,TRBJ2-2,-,CASSLTSGGELFF,TGTGCCAGCAGCCTCACGTCGGGCGGGGAGCTGTTTTTT
TRBV7-9,-,TRBJ2-7,TRBD2,CSSSLPGGYEQYF,TGTTCCAGCAGCTTGCCGGGAGGCTACGAGCAGTACTTC
TRBV14,once,TRBJ2-1,-,CASSQAELIYNEQFF,TGTGCCAGCAGCCAAGCGGAGCTGATTTACAATGAGCAGTTCTTC
TRBV10-3,-,TRBJ1-1,-,CAISEGGRNTEAFF,TGTGCCATCAGTGAAGGAGGCAGGAACACTGAAGCTTTCTTT
TRBV7-6,-,TRBJ2-3,TRBD2,CASSATSGRAGTSTDTQYF,TGTGCCAGCAGCGCGACTAGCGGGAGGGCGGGGACTAGCACAGATACGCAGTATTTT
TRBV7-9,-,TRBJ1-1,-,CASSSIQQGIHTEAFF,TGTGCCAGCAGCTCCATACAACAGGGTATTCACACTGAAGCTTTCTTT
TRBV7-6,once,TRBJ2-1,TRBD1,CASSQGVAWINEQFF,TGTGCCAGCAGCCAGGGGGTAGCATGGATCAATGAGCAGTTCTTC
TRBV19,few,TRBJ2-2,TRBD2,CASRRAGPNTGELFF,TGTGCCAGTAGGAGAGCGGGACCGAACACCGGGGAGCTGTTTTTT
TRBV6-5,-,TRBJ2-5,-,CASSYSGRPLETQYF,TGTGCCAGCAGTTACTCGGGCAGACCTCTCGAGACCCAGTACTTC
TRBV25-1,-,TRBJ2-7,TRBD1,CASMRQGGYEQYF,TGTGCCAGCATGAGACAGGGGGGGTACGAGCAGTACTTC
TRBV18,few,TRBJ1-1,TRBD1,CASSKQGRDTEAFF,TGTGCCAGCTCAAAACAGGGGAGAGACACTGAAGCTTTCTTT
TRBV11-3,-,TRBJ2-5,-,CASSPTTSQETQYF,TGTGCCAGCAGCCCCACGACTAGCCAAGAGACCCAGTACTTC
TRBV27,-,TRBJ2-7,-,CASSLFPSYEQYF,TGTGCCAGCAGTCTGTTCCCCTCCTACGAGCAGTACTTC
TRBV7-2,-,TRBJ1-2,-,CASSLNRAYGYTF,TGTGCCAGCAGCTTAAACAGGGCCTATGGCTACACCTTC
TRBV30,few,TRBJ1-5,-,CAWSVAGGNDQPQHF,TGTGCCTGGAGTGTCGCCGGGGGAAACGATCAGCCCCAGCATTTT
TRBV7-3,-,TRBJ1-1,-,CASSPETGKGTEAFF,TGTGCCAGCAGCCCAGAAACAGGGAAGGGCACTGAAGCTTTCTTT
TRBV6-1,-,TRBJ1-2,TRBD1,CASSTEQGHYGYTF,TGTGCCAGCAGCACGGAACAGGGGCACTATGGCTACACCTTC
TRBV5-6,-,TRBJ1-2,-,CASSAASVLQVYGYTF,TGTGCCAGCAGCGCAGCGTCAGTCCTACAAGTCTATGGCTACACCTTC
TRBV6-5,-,TRBJ1-1,TRBD1,CARSFHRGAKTEAFF,TGTGCCCGCAGTTTCCACAGGGGGGCGAAGACTGAAGCTTTCTTT
TRBV28,-,TRBJ1-2,-,CASTRGGSYGYTF,TGTGCCAGCACCCGGGGGGGGTCATATGGCTACACCTTC
TRBV27,-,TRBJ2-7,TRBD1,CASRYRGSSYEQYF,TGTGCCAGCAGATACAGGGGGAGCTCCTACGAGCAGTACTTC
TRBV5-5,-,TRBJ1-1,-,CASSLALNTEAFF,TGTGCCAGCAGCTTGGCGTTGAACACTGAAGCTTTCTTT
TRBV10-1,-,TRBJ2-7,TRBD2,CASSSGLAGFPYEQYF,TGCGCCAGCAGTTCCGGGCTAGCGGGATTTCCCTACGAGCAGTACTTC
TRBV15,-,TRBJ2-6,-,CATSTIAGAGSGANVLTF,TGTGCCACCTCCACGATTGCGGGGGCTGGCTCTGGGGCCAACGTCCTGACTTTC
TRBV29-1,-,TRBJ2-2,-,CSVKAEVNTGELFF,TGCAGCGTCAAAGCGGAAGTGAACACCGGGGAGCTGTTTTTT
TRBV15,few,TRBJ2-1,TRBD2,CATSRAERGAYNEQFF,TGTGCCACCAGCAGGGCCGAGCGGGGTGCCTACAATGAGCAGTTCTTC